This T cell receptor (beta chain) originates from a study of blood T cell repertoires in COVID-19. Whole-study context: The samples span acute and convalescent COVID-19 from the United States, Italy and Spain.

CDR1 is KGHDR and CDR2 is SFDVKD in the germline V gene. This CDR3 is built from 17 residues. Trimming shortened V by 3 bases and J by 9 bases, and 23 bases separated the two germline ends. Original methodology: Reference gene primer amplification yielded estimated nucleated cell counts. Sequencing used immunoSEQ multiplex PCR; TCRdb keeps in-frame clones, though not all of them. For V, J and clone size, that table is used; D and trimming come from the DNA. The data hold approximately 300,000 clones, with approximately 85% observed a single time. This sequence was found in a woman aged 45-65 years with acute or convalescent COVID-19. Material for sequencing was peripheral blood. This chain uses TRBV24-1 with TRBJ2-1; possibly TRBD2 for D (5 bases). CDR3 sequence (DNA): TGTGCCACCAGTGATATTTCACGGGGTCATGGGGAAGGTGAGCAGTTCTTC. As protein: CATSDISRGHGEGEQFF.